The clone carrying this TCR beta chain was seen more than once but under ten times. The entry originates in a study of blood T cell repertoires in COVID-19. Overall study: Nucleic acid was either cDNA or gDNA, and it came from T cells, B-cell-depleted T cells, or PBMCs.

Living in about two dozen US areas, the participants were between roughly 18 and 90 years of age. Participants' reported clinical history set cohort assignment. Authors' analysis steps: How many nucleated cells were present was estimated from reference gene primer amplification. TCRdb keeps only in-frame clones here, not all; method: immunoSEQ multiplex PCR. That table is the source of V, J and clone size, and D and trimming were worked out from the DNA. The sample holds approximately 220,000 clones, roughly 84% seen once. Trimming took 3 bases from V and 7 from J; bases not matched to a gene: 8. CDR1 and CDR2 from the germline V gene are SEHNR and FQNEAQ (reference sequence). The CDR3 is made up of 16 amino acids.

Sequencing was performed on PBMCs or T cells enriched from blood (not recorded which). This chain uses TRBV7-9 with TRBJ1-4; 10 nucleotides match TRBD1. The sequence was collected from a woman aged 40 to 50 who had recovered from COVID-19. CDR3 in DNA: TGTGCCAGCAGCTTTCGACAGGGGGCGGGTAGTGAAAAACTGTTTTTT. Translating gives CASSFRQGAGSEKLFF.